The TCR beta chain described here comes from a study of T cell responses to AZD1222 COVID-19 vaccine. Study outcomes and limitations: Most donors were white British, females outnumbered males, and clonal diversity was possibly underestimated. Variant regions that are unmutated are reportedly the target of nearly half of spike-specific TCRs. The peak T cell response came first, and repertoires were sampled only after it.

Trimming removed 3 bases at V and 3 bases at J, with 3 bases between. The CDR3 contains 13 residues. Germline loops: CDR1 LNHNV, CDR2 YYDKDF (reference sequence). About this clone: The antigen is not known.

The table came from immunoSEQ multiplex PCR; TCRdb's copy has only in-frame clones and leaves some out. The sample holds tens of thousands of clones, about 87% seen once. The specimen was peripheral blood, collected on day 0 of AZD1222 vaccination. The V and J genes are TRBV15 and TRBJ2-6; the D is unclear. The clonotype was recovered from an adult in good health. CDR3 sequence (DNA): TGTGCCACCAGCAGTGGTGGGGCCAACGTCCTGACTTTC. Translating gives CATSSGGANVLTF.